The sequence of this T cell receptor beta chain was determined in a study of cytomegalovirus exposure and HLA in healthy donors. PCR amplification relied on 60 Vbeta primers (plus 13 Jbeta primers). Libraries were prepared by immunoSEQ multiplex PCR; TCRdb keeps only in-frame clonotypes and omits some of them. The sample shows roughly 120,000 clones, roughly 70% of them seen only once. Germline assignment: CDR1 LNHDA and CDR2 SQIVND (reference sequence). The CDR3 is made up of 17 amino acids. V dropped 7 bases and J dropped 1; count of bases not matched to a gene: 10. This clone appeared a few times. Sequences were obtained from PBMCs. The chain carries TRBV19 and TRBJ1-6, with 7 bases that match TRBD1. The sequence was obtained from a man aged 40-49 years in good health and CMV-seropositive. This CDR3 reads CASTATDRPSYNSPLHF. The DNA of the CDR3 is TGTGCCAGTACCGCGACGGACAGGCCGTCCTATAATTCACCCCTCCACTTT.